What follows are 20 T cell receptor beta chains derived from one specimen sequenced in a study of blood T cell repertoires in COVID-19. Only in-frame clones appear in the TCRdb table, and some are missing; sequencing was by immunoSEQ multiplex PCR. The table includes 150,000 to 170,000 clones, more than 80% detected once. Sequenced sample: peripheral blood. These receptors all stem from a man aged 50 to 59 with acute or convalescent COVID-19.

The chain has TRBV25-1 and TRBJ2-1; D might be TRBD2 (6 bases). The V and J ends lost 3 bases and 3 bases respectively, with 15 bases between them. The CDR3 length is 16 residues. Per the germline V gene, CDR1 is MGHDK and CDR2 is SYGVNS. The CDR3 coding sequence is TGTGCCAGCAGTGATTCTGGGCGGGGCTTCTACAATGAGCAGTTCTTC. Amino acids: CASSDSGRGFYNEQFF.

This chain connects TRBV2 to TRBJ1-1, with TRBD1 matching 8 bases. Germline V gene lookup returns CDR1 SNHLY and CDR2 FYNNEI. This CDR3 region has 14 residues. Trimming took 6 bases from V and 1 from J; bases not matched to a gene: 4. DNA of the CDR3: TGTGCCAGCAGATCCACAGGGGGGAACACTGAAGCTTTCTTT. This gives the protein CASRSTGGNTEAFF.

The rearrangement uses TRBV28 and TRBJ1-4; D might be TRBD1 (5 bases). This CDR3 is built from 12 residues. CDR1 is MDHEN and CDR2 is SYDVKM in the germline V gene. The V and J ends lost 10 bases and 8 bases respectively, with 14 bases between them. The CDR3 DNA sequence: TGTGCCATCACCTCATGGGGCGAAAAACTGTTTTTT. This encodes CAITSWGEKLFF.

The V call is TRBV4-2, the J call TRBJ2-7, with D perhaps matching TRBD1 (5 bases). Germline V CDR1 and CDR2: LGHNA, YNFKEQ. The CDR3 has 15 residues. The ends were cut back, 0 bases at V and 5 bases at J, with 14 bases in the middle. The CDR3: CASSQDVRGEHEQYV. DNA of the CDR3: TGTGCCAGCAGCCAAGATGTTAGGGGTGAACACGAGCAGTACGTC.

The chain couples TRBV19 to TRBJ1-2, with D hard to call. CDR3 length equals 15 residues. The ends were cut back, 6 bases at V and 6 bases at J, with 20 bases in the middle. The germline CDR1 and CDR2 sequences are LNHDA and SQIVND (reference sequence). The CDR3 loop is CASSRRYETADGYTF. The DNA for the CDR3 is TGTGCCAGTAGCCGCCGATACGAGACGGCGGATGGCTACACCTTC.

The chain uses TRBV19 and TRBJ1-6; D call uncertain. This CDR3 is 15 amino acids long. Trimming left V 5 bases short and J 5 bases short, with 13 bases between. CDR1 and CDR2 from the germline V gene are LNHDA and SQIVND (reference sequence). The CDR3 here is CASSSVEANNSPLHF. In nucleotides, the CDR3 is TGTGCCAGTAGTTCGGTGGAGGCGAATAATTCACCCCTCCACTTT.

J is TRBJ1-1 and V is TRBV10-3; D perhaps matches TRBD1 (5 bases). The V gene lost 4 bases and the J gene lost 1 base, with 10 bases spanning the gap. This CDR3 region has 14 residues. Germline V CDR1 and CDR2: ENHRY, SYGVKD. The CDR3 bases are TGTGCCATCAGTGGACGTCAGGGGAACACTGAAGCTTTCTTT. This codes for CAISGRQGNTEAFF.

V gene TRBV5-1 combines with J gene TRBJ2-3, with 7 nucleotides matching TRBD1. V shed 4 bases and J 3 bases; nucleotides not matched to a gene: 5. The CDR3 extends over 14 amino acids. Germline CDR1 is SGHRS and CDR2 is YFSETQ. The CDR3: CASSGGQFTDTQYF. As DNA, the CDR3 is TGCGCCAGCAGCGGGGGACAGTTTACAGATACGCAGTATTTT.

CDR3 loop: CASSAGQGRSPLHF. The CDR3 DNA is TGTGCCAGCAGCGCCGGACAGGGAAGGTCACCCCTCCACTTT. The chain couples TRBV6-5 to TRBJ1-6, with 8 bases lining up with TRBD1. V lost 6 bases and J lost 10; bases outside the gene matches: 8. Germline loops: CDR1 MNHEY, CDR2 SVGAGI. This CDR3 region has 14 residues.

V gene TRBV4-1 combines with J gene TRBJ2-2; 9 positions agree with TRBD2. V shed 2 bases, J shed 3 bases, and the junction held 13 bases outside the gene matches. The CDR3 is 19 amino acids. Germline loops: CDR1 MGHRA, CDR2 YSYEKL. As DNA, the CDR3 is TGCGCCAGCAGCCAAAAAGGCAAGCGGGAGGTGATTGACACCGGGGAGCTGTTTTTT. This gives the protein CASSQKGKREVIDTGELFF.

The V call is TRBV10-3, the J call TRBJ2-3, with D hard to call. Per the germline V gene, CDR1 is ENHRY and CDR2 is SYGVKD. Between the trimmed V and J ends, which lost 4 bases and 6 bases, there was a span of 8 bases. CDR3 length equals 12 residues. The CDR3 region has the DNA TGTGCCATCAGTGCCCCGAGGGATACGCAGTATTTT. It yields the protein CAISAPRDTQYF.

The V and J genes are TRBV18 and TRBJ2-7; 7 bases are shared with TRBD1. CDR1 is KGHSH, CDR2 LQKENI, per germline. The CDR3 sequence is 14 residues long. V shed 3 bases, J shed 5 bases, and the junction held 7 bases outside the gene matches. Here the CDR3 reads CASSPTTGPHEQYF. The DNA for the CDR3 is TGTGCCAGCTCACCGACGACAGGGCCCCACGAGCAGTACTTC.

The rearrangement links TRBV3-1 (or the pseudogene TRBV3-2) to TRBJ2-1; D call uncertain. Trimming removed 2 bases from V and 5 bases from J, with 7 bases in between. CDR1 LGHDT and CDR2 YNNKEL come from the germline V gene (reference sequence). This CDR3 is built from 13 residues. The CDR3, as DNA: TGTGCCAGCAGCCAAAACACTAACAATGAGCAGTTCTTC. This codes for CASSQNTNNEQFF.

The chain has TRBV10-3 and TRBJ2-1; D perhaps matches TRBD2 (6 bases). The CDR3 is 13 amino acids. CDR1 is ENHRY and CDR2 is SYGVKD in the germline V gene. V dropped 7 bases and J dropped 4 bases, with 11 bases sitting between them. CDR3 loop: CAITGAAYNEQFF. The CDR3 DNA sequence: TGTGCCATCACGGGAGCAGCGTACAATGAGCAGTTCTTC.

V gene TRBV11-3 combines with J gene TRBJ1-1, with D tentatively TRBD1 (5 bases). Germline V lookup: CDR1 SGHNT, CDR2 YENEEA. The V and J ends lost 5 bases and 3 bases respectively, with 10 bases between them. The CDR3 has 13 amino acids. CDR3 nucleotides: TGTGCCAGCAGCCCCCGGGGGGACACTGAAGCTTTCTTT. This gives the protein CASSPRGDTEAFF.

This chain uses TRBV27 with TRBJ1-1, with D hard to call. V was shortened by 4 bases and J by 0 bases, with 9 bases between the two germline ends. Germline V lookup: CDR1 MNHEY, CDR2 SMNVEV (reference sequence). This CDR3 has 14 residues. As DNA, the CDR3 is TGTGCCAGCAGTTGGTCCAACTTGAACACTGAAGCTTTCTTT. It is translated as CASSWSNLNTEAFF.

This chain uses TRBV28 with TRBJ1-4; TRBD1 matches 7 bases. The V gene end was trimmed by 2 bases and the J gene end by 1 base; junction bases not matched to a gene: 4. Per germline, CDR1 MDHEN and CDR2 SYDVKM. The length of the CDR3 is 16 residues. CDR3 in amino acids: CASSLDRALTNEKLFF. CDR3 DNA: TGTGCCAGCAGTTTAGACAGGGCCTTAACTAATGAAAAACTGTTTTTT.

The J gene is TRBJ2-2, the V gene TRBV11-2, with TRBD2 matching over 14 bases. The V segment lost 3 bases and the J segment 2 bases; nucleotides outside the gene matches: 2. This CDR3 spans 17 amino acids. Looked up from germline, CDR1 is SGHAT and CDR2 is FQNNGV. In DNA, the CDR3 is TGTGCCAGCAGCTTTGGGACTAGCGGGAGTAACACCGGGGAGCTGTTTTTT. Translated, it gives CASSFGTSGSNTGELFF.

The CDR3 is CASNALAGMKTQYF. The CDR3 DNA reads TGTGCCAGCAACGCGCTAGCGGGGATGAAGACCCAGTACTTC. V and J are TRBV3-1 (or the pseudogene TRBV3-2) and TRBJ2-5; 9 positions match TRBD2. V shed 7 bases and J 6 bases; nucleotides not matched to a gene: 9. Looked up from germline, CDR1 is LGHDT and CDR2 is YNNKEL (reference sequence). CDR3 length equals 14 residues.

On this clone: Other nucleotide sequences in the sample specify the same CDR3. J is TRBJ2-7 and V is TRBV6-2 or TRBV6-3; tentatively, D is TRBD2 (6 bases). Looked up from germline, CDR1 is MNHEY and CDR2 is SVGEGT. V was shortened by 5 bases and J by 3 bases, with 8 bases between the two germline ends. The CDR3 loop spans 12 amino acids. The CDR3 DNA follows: TGTGCCAGCAGTCAGGGAGGCTACGAGCAGTACGTC. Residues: CASSQGGYEQYV.